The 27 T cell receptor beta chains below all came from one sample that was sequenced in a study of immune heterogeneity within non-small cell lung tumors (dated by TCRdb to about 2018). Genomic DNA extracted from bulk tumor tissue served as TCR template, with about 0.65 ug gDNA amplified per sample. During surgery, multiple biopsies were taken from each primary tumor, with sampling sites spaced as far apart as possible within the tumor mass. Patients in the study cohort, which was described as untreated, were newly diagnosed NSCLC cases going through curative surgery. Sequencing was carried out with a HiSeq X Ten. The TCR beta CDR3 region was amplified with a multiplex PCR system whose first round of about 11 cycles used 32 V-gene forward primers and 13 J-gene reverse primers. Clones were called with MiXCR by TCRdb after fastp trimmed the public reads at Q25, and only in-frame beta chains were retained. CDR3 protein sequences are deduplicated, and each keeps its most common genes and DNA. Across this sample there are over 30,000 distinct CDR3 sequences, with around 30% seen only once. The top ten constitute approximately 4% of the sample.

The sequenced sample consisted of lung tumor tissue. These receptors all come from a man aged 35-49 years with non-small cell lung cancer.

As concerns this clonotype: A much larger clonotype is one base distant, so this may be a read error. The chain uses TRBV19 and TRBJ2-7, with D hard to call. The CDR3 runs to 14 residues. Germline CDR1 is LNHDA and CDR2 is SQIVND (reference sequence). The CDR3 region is CVSSVSRANYEQYF. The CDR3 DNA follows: TGTGTCAGTAGTGTATCCCGGGCCAACTACGAGCAGTACTTC.

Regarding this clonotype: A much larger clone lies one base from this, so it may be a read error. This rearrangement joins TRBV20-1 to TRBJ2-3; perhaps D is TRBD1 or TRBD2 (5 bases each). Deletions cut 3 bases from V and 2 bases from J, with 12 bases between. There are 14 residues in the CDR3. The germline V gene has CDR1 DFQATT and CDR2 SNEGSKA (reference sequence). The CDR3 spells CSARGTGNTDTQYF. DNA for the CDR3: TGCAGTGCTAGGGGGACCGGAAACACAGATACGCAGTATTTT.

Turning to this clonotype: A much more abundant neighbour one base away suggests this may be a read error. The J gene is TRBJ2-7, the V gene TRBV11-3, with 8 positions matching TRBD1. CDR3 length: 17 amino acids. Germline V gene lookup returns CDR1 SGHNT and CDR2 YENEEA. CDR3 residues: CASSLGLGGQGLYEHYF. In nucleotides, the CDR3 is TGTGCCAGCAGCTTAGGTTTAGGTGGACAGGGACTCTACGAGCACTACTTC.

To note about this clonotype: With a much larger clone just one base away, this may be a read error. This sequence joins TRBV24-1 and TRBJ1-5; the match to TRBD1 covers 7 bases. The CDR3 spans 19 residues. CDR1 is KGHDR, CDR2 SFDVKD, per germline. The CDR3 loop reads CSTSDLSVPFDRDRQPQHF. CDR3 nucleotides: TGTTCCACCAGTGATTTGTCGGTCCCCTTCGACAGGGATCGTCAGCCCCAGCATTTT.

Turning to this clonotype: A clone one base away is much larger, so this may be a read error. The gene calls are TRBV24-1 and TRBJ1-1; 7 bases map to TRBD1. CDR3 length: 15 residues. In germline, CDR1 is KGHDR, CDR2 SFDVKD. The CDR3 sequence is CATSDSTGVETEPFF. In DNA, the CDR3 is TGTGCCACCAGTGATAGCACAGGGGTAGAGACTGAACCTTTCTTT.

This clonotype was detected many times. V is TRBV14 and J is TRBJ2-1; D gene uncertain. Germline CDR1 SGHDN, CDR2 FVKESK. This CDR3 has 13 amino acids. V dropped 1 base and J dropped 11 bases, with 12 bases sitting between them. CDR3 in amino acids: CASSQVRHTKQFF. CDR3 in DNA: TGTGCCAGCAGCCAAGTTAGACATACTAAGCAGTTCTTC. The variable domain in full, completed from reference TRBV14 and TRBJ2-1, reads EAGVTQFPSHSVIEKGQTVTLRCDPISGHDNLYWYRRVMGKEIKFLLHFVKESKQDESGMPNNRFLAERTGGTYSTLKVQPAELEDSGVYFCASSQVRHTKQFFGPGTRLTVL.

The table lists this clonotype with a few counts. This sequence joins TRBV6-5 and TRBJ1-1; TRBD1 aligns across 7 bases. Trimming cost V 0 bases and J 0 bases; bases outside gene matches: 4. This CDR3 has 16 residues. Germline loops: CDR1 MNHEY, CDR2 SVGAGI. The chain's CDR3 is CASSYSDRELNTEAFF. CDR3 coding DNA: TGTGCCAGCAGTTACTCCGACAGGGAACTGAACACTGAAGCTTTCTTT.

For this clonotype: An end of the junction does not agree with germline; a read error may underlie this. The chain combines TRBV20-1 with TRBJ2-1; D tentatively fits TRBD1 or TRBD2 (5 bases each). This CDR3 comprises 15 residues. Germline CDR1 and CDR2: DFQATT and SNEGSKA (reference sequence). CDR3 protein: CIASSEGARVNEQFF. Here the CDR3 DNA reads TGCATTGCTAGCTCGGAAGGGGCGCGAGTCAATGAGCAGTTCTTC.

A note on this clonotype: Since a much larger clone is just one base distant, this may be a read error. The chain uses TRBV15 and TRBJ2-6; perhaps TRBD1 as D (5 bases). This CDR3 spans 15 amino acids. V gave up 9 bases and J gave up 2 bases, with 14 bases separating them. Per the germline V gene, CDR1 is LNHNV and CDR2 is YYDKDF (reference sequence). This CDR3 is CATGRVRAGANVLTF. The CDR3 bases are TGTGCCACGGGAAGAGTCAGGGCTGGGGCCAACGTCCTGACTTTC.

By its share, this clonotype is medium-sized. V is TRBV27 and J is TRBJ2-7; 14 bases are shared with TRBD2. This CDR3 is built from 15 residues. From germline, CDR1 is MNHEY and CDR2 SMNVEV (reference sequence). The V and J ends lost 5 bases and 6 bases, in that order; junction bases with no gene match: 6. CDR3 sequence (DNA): TGTGCCAGCAGTCCGGGACTAGCGGGAGTGGGCGAGCAGTACTTC. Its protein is CASSPGLAGVGEQYF.

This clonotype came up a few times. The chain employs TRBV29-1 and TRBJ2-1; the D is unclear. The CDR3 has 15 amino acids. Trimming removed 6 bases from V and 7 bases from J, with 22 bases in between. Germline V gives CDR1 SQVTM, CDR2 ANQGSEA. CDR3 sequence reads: CSVIPSNLGLNEQFF. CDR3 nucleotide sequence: TGCAGCGTGATACCGTCCAATTTGGGTTTGAATGAGCAGTTCTTC.

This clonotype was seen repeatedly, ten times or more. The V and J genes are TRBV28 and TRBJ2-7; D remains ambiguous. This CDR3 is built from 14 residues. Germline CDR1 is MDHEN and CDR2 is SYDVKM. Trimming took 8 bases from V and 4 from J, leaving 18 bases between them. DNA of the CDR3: TGTGCCAGCGGGCTCTTCACTATGAGGTACGAGCAGTACTTC. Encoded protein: CASGLFTMRYEQYF.

Here the CDR3 reads CASSPPGLAIGELFF. The CDR3, as DNA: TGCGCCAGCAGCCCGCCGGGACTAGCTATCGGGGAGCTGTTTTTT. The chain employs TRBV4-1 and TRBJ2-2; 9 bases align to TRBD2. CDR3 size: 15 residues. In germline, CDR1 is MGHRA, CDR2 YSYEKL. The trim removed 4 bases at V and 7 bases at J, leaving 7 bases unmatched.

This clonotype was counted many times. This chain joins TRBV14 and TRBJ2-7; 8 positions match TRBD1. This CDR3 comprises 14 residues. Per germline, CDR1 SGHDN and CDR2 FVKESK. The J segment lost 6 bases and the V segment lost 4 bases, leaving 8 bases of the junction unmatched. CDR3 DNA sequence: TGTGCCAGCAGCCTGGTGCAGGGGGCCTTCGAGCAGTACTTC. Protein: CASSLVQGAFEQYF. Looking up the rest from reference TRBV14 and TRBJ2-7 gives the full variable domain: EAGVTQFPSHSVIEKGQTVTLRCDPISGHDNLYWYRRVMGKEIKFLLHFVKESKQDESGMPNNRFLAERTGGTYSTLKVQPAELEDSGVYFCASSLVQGAFEQYFGPGTRLTVT.

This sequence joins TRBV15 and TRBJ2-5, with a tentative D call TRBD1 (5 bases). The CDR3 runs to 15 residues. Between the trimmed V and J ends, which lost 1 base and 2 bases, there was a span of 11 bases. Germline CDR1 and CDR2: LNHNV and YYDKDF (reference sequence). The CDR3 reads CATSRVVAGQETQYF. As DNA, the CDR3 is TGTGCCACCAGCAGAGTGGTGGCAGGGCAAGAGACCCAGTACTTC.

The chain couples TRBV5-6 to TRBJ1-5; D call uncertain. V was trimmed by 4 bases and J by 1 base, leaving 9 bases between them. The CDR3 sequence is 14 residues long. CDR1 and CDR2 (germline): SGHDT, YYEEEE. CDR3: CASSATRSNQPQHF. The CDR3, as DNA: TGTGCCAGCAGCGCTACACGGAGCAATCAGCCCCAGCATTTT.

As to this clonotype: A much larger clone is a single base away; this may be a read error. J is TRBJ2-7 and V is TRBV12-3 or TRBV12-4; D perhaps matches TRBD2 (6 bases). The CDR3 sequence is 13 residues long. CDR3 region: CASSLTRRYEKYF. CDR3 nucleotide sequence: TGTGCCAGCAGTTTGACTAGAAGGTACGAGAAGTACTTC.

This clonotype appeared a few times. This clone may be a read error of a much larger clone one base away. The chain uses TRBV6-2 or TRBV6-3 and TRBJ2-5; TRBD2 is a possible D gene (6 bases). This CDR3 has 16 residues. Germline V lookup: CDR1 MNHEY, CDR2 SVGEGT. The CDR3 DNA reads TGTGCCTGCAGTTTGGATACCGCGGGGCGCCGAGAGACCCAGTACTTC. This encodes CACSLDTAGRRETQYF.

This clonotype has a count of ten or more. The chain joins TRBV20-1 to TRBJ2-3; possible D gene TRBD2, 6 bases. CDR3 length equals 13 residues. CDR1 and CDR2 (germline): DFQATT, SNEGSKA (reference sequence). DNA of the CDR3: TGCAGCCAGGTCGATCGGGGGACAGATACGCAGTATTTT. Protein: CSQVDRGTDTQYF.

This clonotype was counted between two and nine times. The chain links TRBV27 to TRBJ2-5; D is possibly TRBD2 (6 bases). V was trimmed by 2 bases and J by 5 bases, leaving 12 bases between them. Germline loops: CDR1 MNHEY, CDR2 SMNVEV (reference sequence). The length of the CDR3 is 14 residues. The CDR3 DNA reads TGTGCCAGCAGTTTAATAGGGGCGGGGGAGACCCAGTACTTC. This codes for CASSLIGAGETQYF.

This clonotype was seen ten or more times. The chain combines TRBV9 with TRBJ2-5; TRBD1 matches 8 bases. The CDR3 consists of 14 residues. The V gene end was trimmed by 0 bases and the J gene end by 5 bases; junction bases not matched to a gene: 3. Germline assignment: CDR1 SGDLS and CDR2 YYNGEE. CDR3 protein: CASSVAGQGETQYF. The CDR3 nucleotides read TGTGCCAGCAGCGTAGCAGGACAGGGTGAGACCCAGTACTTC.

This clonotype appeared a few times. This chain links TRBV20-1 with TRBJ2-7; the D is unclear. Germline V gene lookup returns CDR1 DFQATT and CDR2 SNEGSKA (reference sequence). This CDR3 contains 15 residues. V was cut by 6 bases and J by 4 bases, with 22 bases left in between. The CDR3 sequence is CSAPKSQAAPYEQYF. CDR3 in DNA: TGCAGTGCCCCTAAAAGCCAGGCGGCGCCTTACGAGCAGTACTTC.

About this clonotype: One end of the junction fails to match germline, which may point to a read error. The chain's CDR3 is CAGSLVGGTGEQYF. CDR3 coding DNA: TGCGCCGGCAGCTTGGTCGGGGGGACGGGCGAGCAGTACTTC. This rearrangement joins TRBV5-1 to TRBJ2-7; 7 positions agree with TRBD2. CDR1 and CDR2 (germline): SGHRS, YFSETQ. The CDR3 runs to 14 residues.

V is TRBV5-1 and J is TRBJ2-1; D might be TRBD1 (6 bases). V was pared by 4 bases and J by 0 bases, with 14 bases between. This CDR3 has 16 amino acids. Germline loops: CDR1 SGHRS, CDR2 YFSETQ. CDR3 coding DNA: TGCGCCAGCAGCACAGGGACCACGAGCTCCTACAATGAGCAGTTCTTC. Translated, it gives CASSTGTTSSYNEQFF.

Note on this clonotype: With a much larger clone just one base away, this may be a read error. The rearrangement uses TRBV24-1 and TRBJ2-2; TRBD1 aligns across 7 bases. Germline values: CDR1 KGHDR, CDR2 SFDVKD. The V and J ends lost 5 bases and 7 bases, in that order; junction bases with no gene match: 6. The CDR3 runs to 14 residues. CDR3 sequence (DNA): TGTGCCACCAGTGCCATTACAGGGGACGGGGAGCTGTTTTTT. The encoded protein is CATSAITGDGELFF.

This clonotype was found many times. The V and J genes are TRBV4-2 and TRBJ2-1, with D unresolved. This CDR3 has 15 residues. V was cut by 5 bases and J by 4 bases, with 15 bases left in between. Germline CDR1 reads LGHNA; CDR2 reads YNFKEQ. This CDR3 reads CASSAPHINYNEQFF. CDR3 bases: TGTGCCAGCAGCGCCCCACACATCAATTACAATGAGCAGTTCTTC.

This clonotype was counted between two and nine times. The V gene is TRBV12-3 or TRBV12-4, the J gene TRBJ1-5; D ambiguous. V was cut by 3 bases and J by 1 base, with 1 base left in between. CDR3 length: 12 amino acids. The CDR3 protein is CASSFSNQPQHF. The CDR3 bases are TGTGCCAGCAGTTTCAGCAATCAGCCCCAGCATTTT.